This T cell receptor beta chain emerged from a study of blood T cells in healthy people across ages. Turning to the study itself: With template switching, about one barcoded beta molecule was captured per two T cells.

Study observations and caveats: Diversity of TCR beta correlated strongly with naive T cell percentage.

This clonotype was observed a few times. The antigen remains unidentified. Sample-barcoded 5' priming and a J-beta primer mix drove a second PCR of 7 to 11 cycles. TCRdb reanalysed the 5' RACE reads using MiXCR and keeps one entry per CDR3 protein. The sample has 550,000 to 600,000 distinct CDR3 sequences, about 25% seen once; the top ten hold approximately 17%. This CDR3 has 15 amino acids. The V gene's germline CDR1 is SGHTA and CDR2 FQGNSA. V gave up 1 base and J gave up 7 bases, with 13 bases separating them. The donors, healthy Caucasians from Russia, were aged roughly 6 to 90. Sequencing input: blood. The sequence derives from a woman aged 70-85 years in good health. The V call is TRBV7-2, the J call TRBJ1-4; possibly TRBD1 for D (5 bases). CDR3 DNA sequence: TGTGCCAGCAGCTTAGGGGTCGTGGGGGGTGAAAAACTGTTTTTT. As protein: CASSLGVVGGEKLFF.